This TCR beta chain was found in a study of T cells in localized non-small cell lung cancer. Trimming stripped 6 bases from V and 2 bases from J, with 14 bases between. Germline assignment: CDR1 SGHNT and CDR2 YYREEE (reference sequence). This CDR3 contains 14 residues. Sequenced by immunoSEQ multiplex PCR; TCRdb stores in-frame clones only, minus some. The table records around 31,000 clones, approximately 94% of them present only once. About this clone: The antigen is undetermined.

Regarding the study as a whole: Among the top 100 tumor clones, a median approximately 55 appeared in adjacent lung.

The source of this sequence is a woman aged 40-75 years with stage I lung adenocarcinoma. The chain employs TRBV5-4 and TRBJ1-1; D not certain. The sequencing used peripheral blood, collected before any cancer treatment. The CDR3 spells CASTLPGHNTEAFF. CDR3 nucleotide sequence: TGTGCCAGCACCCTGCCCGGCCATAACACTGAAGCTTTCTTT.